This entry concerns a single TCR beta chain. Its antigen is not identified. This specimen comes from a study of cytomegalovirus exposure and HLA in healthy donors. Findings of the study overall: Across donors, most TCRs were seen rarely, yet some public ones were widespread.

Vbeta (60) and Jbeta (13) primers were used in the PCR. The table came from immunoSEQ multiplex PCR; TCRdb's copy has only in-frame clones and leaves some out. The table records 85,000 to 130,000 clones, roughly four fifths of them present only once. The junction had 7 bases not matched to a gene; V was cut back by 1 base and J by 5 bases. CDR1 is GTSNPN and CDR2 is SVGIG in the germline V gene (reference sequence). The CDR3 runs 14 residues. What was sequenced was PBMCs. The TCR sequence derives from a male donor in good health and CMV-seropositive. This chain uses TRBV30 with TRBJ2-7; 8 bases match TRBD2. CDR3 region: CAWSEGLVMNEQYF. DNA of the CDR3: TGTGCCTGGAGTGAGGGACTAGTAATGAACGAGCAGTACTTC.